This T cell receptor beta chain was found in a study of metastatic and nonmetastatic thyroid tumors. As for the study in general: Repertoires from blood and tumor or nodule tissue of malignant and benign thyroid patients were compared.

There are many counts of this clone. Antigen: not known. No patient received treatment before thyroid surgery. Whole-study results and caveats: Reported TCR beta diversity, measured in blood and tumor, was significantly higher for malignant thyroid tumors than for benign nodules.

TCRdb ran MiXCR on the PCR reads. The table records about 34,000 clones, approximately 19% of them present only once. The source material was blood. The TCR sequence derives from a female donor with papillary thyroid cancer or a benign thyroid nodule (not recorded which). Some clones in this sample may be carry-over from other donors' samples.

The CDR3 loop is CASRRSTGDNYGYTF. The CDR3 coding sequence is TGTGCCAGCAGGCGTTCGACAGGAGACAACTATGGCTACACCTTC. This sequence joins TRBV27 and TRBJ1-2; possible D gene TRBD1, 6 bases. The length of the CDR3 is 15 residues. Trimming removed 6 bases at V and 2 bases at J, with 16 bases between. The germline CDR1 and CDR2 sequences are MNHEY and SMNVEV (reference sequence).